This TCR beta chain was recovered during a study of post-analysis software for immune sequencing data. Study-level information: Recorded subtypes: relapsing-remitting, secondary progressive, progressive-relapsing; some patients unannotated. Findings and caveats of the study: F-measure co-clustering was strong for batch-matched samples.

A word on this clonotype: Its antigen is not known.

TCR beta libraries were prepared from cDNA with unique molecular identifiers. TCRdb ran MiXCR on the PCR reads and lists one entry per CDR3 protein. Among hundreds of thousands of distinct CDR3 sequences, roughly 27% were seen once, and the ten largest hold about 0.5%. The sequenced sample was blood. The TCR originated in a girl aged 10-17 years with multiple sclerosis.

In DNA, the CDR3 is TGTGCCAGCAGGGAAATACAGGGGGGATCCACTGAAGCTTTCTTT. Its protein is CASREIQGGSTEAFF. This chain links TRBV28 with TRBJ1-1; TRBD1 matches at 8 bases. The trim removed 6 bases at V and 4 bases at J, leaving 10 bases unmatched. From germline, CDR1 is MDHEN and CDR2 SYDVKM. This CDR3 has 15 amino acids.